Presented here are 5 T cell receptor beta chains from one specimen sequenced in a study of monozygotic twins with cystic fibrosis. Measured with immunoSEQ multiplex PCR; TCRdb has only the in-frame clones, and not every one. The table records about 15,000 clones, approximately 98% of them present only once. Sequenced: blood. The receptors were sampled from a girl aged 2-10 years with cystic fibrosis.

The CDR3 sequence is CASSGSYEQYF. In DNA, the CDR3 is TGTGCGTCAAGCGGGAGTTACGAGCAGTACTTC. The V call is TRBV19, the J call TRBJ2-7; 8 positions match TRBD2. From germline, CDR1 is LNHDA and CDR2 SQIVND (reference sequence). The CDR3 is made up of 11 amino acids. Full variable domain (outside the CDR3, taken from reference TRBV19 and TRBJ2-7): DGGITQSPKYLFRKEGQNVTLSCEQNLNHDAMYWYRQDPGQGLRLIYYSQIVNDFQKGDIAEGYSVSREKKESFPLTVTSAQKNPTAFYLCASSGSYEQYFGPGTRLTVT.

The chain joins TRBV19 to TRBJ2-3; 12 bases agree with TRBD2. CDR3 length equals 15 residues. V shed 8 bases and J 1 base; nucleotides not matched to a gene: 4. Germline V gene sequence: CDR1 LNHDA, CDR2 SQIVND (reference sequence). The CDR3 loop is CASRLAGAGTDTQYF. The CDR3 DNA reads as TGTGCCAGTCGACTAGCGGGAGCCGGCACAGATACGCAGTATTTT.

The chain recombines TRBV20-1 with TRBJ1-1; possibly TRBD1 for D (5 bases). Germline V CDR1 and CDR2: DFQATT, SNEGSKA (reference sequence). Trimming left V 7 bases short and J 11 bases short, with 14 bases between. The CDR3 extends over 10 amino acids. CDR3 DNA sequence: TGCAGTGTTCGACGGGGACCTGCTTTCTTT. It is translated as CSVRRGPAFF.

The V gene is TRBV4-2, the J gene TRBJ1-3; 7 bases are a match to TRBD1. The CDR3 contains 14 residues. J was trimmed by 3 bases and V by 1 base; bases with no gene match: 0. Germline V lookup: CDR1 LGHNA, CDR2 YNFKEQ. The CDR3 loop reads CASSQGQGGNTIYF. For the CDR3, the DNA is TGTGCCAGCAGCCAAGGACAGGGTGGAAACACCATATATTTT.

CDR3 protein: CASSLGTADNYGYTF. CDR3 in DNA: TGTGCCAGCAGCTTAGGGACAGCGGATAACTATGGCTACACCTTC. J is TRBJ1-2 and V is TRBV5-4, with 7 bases identical to TRBD1. The CDR3 runs to 15 residues. Germline loops: CDR1 SGHNT, CDR2 YYREEE (reference sequence). V lost 2 bases and J lost 1; bases outside the gene matches: 5.